This is a list of T cell receptor beta chains from one sample in a study of read filtering for tumor transcriptome and immune sequencing. From the reads, TCRdb called clonotypes with MiXCR, one entry per CDR3 protein. The sample has about 58,000 distinct CDR3 sequences, approximately 13% seen once. Sequences were obtained from a population of CD138-negative cells sorted from bone marrow. The receptor set was obtained from a donor aged 40 or over with multiple myeloma. The CDR3 runs from the conserved cysteine through the conserved F or W. A D gene is named only where the DNA matches it firmly. Clone size appears in some rows only: once, few, many, or a class for an expanded clone.

D gene	clone size	V gene	J gene	CDR3 protein	CDR3 DNA
NA	NA	TRBV5-1	TRBJ2-5	CASSRGTYQETQYF	TGCGCCAGCAGCAGAGGGACGTACCAAGAGACCCAGTACTTC
TRBD2	many	TRBV4-1	TRBJ2-3	CASSQVPPSSGGYNTQYF	TGCGCCAGCAGCCAAGTACCCCCCTCTAGCGGGGGATACAATACGCAGTATTTT
NA	many	TRBV5-1	TRBJ1-5	CASSLAGGEQPQHF	TGCGCCAGCAGCTTAGCCGGCGGAGAACAGCCCCAGCATTTT
NA	many	TRBV11-2	TRBJ1-1	CASSLPGPEAFF	TGTGCCAGCAGCCTACCGGGGCCTGAAGCTTTCTTT
NA	many	TRBV7-3	TRBJ2-3	CASSEVQGTQYF	TGTGCCAGCAGCGAGGTCCAGGGTACGCAGTATTTT
TRBD2	many	TRBV12-3/TRBV12-4	TRBJ2-1	CASSLGGGPNNEQFF	TGTGCCAGCAGTTTGGGGGGGGGACCCAACAATGAGCAGTTCTTC
NA	many	TRBV6-5	TRBJ1-2	CASIEKGSFGYTF	TGTGCCAGCATTGAGAAGGGAAGTTTTGGCTACACCTTC
NA	many	TRBV18	TRBJ2-1	CASSPPSGESSYNEQFF	TGTGCCAGCTCACCACCATCAGGAGAGAGCTCCTACAATGAGCAGTTCTTC
NA	many	TRBV19	TRBJ1-5	CASSIGGLRNQPQHF	TGTGCCAGTAGTATCGGGGGTTTGCGCAATCAGCCCCAGCATTTT
NA	many	TRBV4-1	TRBJ1-1	CASSSSGAGNAEAFF	TGCGCCAGCAGCTCCTCAGGAGCAGGGAACGCTGAAGCTTTCTTT
NA	many	TRBV18	TRBJ1-4	CASSPGQTTNEKLFF	TGTGCCAGCTCACCTGGACAGACAACTAATGAAAAACTGTTTTTT
NA	many	TRBV25-1	TRBJ2-5	CASRTNGETQYF	TGTGCCAGCAGGACCAATGGCGAGACCCAGTACTTC
NA	many	TRBV7-7	TRBJ1-1	CASSPGPNTEAFF	TGTGCTAGCAGCCCGGGCCCCAACACTGAAGCTTTCTTT
TRBD1	many	TRBV7-2	TRBJ2-2	CASSLVRGQGTGELFF	TGTGCCAGCAGCTTAGTCAGGGGACAGGGAACCGGGGAGCTGTTTTTT
NA	many	TRBV21-1	TRBJ1-5	CASSIQDKTPYSNQPQHF	TGTGCCAGCAGCATACAGGACAAGACTCCTTATAGCAATCAGCCCCAGCATTTT
NA	many	TRBV11-3	TRBJ1-1	CASSSRGQGEAFF	TGTGCCAGCAGCTCCCGAGGGCAGGGGGAAGCTTTCTTT
NA	many	TRBV5-1	TRBJ1-1	CASSLELPNTEAFF	TGCGCCAGCAGCTTGGAACTGCCGAACACTGAAGCTTTCTTT
NA	many	TRBV20-1	TRBJ1-6	CSARASPKIHPLHF	TGCAGTGCTAGAGCCAGCCCGAAAATTCACCCCCTCCACTTT
TRBD1	many	TRBV28	TRBJ2-4	CASVGGLSGGVNIQYF	TGTGCCAGCGTGGGGGGTCTGTCAGGGGGCGTAAACATTCAGTACTTC
NA	many	TRBV7-9	TRBJ1-4	CASSRQGNEKLFF	TGTGCCAGCAGCCGGCAGGGAAATGAAAAACTGTTTTTT
NA	many	TRBV20-1	TRBJ1-1	CSAREVSAFF	TGCAGTGCACGTGAGGTGTCAGCTTTCTTT
NA	NA	TRBV18	TRBJ2-7	CASSPGYEQYF	TGTGCCAGCTCACCCGGCTACGAGCAGTACTTC
TRBD1	many	TRBV2	TRBJ1-2	CASSERQGYGYTF	TGTGCCAGCAGTGAAAGACAGGGCTATGGCTACACCTTC
TRBD2	many	TRBV5-1	TRBJ2-7	CASSRTREYEQYF	TGCGCCAGCAGTAGGACTAGAGAGTACGAGCAGTACTTC
NA	NA	TRBV11-2	TRBJ1-1	CASSPAFEAFF	TGTGCCAGCAGCCCGGCATTTGAAGCTTTCTTT
NA	NA	TRBV5-1	TRBJ2-1	CASSPGRRSSYNGQFF	TGCGCCAGCAGCCCCGGGCGGCGTAGCTCCTACAACGGGCAGTTCTTC
NA	many	TRBV7-7	TRBJ2-3	CASSLEESDTQYF	TGTGCTAGCAGCCTAGAGGAATCAGATACGCAGTATTTT
NA	many	TRBV6-6	TRBJ2-6	CASTRTVDTYSGANVLTF	TGTGCCAGCACCCGCACAGTTGATACCTACTCTGGGGCCAACGTCCTGACTTTC
NA	many	TRBV5-1	TRBJ2-5	CASSTALAPETQYF	TGCGCCAGCAGCACAGCCCTAGCGCCAGAGACCCAGTACTTC
NA	many	TRBV3-1	TRBJ2-3	CASSQVMGGSTDTQYF	TGTGCCAGCAGCCAAGTCATGGGAGGAAGCACAGATACGCAGTATTTT
NA	many	TRBV28	TRBJ1-1	CASRPGGSGTEAFF	TGTGCCAGCCGACCGGGGGGCTCGGGCACTGAAGCTTTCTTT
NA	many	TRBV27	TRBJ1-1	CASRGQGNMNTEAFF	TGTGCCAGCAGAGGGCAGGGAAACATGAACACTGAAGCTTTCTTT
TRBD2	many	TRBV11-3	TRBJ2-1	CASSSSSGREYNEQFF	TGTGCCAGCAGCTCCTCTAGCGGGCGTGAGTACAATGAGCAGTTCTTC
TRBD1	many	TRBV7-9	TRBJ2-4	CASSFFKRTGAKNIQYF	TGTGCCAGCAGCTTTTTTAAACGGACAGGGGCCAAAAACATTCAGTACTTC
NA	NA	TRBV2	TRBJ2-2	CASSVPPPGELFF	TGTGCCAGCAGTGTCCCTCCCCCCGGGGAGCTGTTTTTT
TRBD1	NA	TRBV7-9	TRBJ1-1	CASNRIQGLGTEAFF	TGTGCCAGCAACCGGATACAGGGGCTCGGCACTGAAGCTTTCTTT
NA	many	TRBV5-4	TRBJ1-5	CASSKPNQPQHF	TGTGCCAGCAGCAAGCCTAATCAGCCCCAGCATTTT
NA	many	TRBV25-1	TRBJ1-2	CASSEGGTYYGYTF	TGTGCCAGCAGTGAGGGGGGGACATACTATGGCTACACCTTC
TRBD2	many	TRBV25-1	TRBJ2-5	CASSGLAGGSETQYF	TGTGCCAGCAGTGGGTTAGCGGGGGGTTCGGAGACCCAGTACTTC
NA	many	TRBV20-1	TRBJ2-3	CSASPGATDTQYF	TGCAGTGCTAGTCCAGGGGCGACAGATACGCAGTATTTT
NA	many	TRBV19	TRBJ2-1	CASSFRGDGANEQFF	TGTGCCAGTAGTTTTCGAGGGGACGGAGCCAATGAGCAGTTCTTC
NA	many	TRBV5-1	TRBJ1-1	CASSLERADTEAFF	TGCGCCAGCAGCTTGGAACGGGCGGACACTGAAGCTTTCTTT
TRBD1	many	TRBV24-1	TRBJ1-4	CATSNPGQGGEKLFF	TGTGCCACCAGTAACCCGGGACAGGGGGGCGAAAAACTGTTTTTT
NA	many	TRBV10-1	TRBJ2-2	CASKRVAGELFF	TGCGCCAGCAAGCGGGTAGCCGGGGAGCTGTTTTTT
TRBD1	NA	TRBV5-4	TRBJ2-7	CASSLGQGWDEQYF	TGTGCCAGCAGCTTAGGACAGGGATGGGACGAGCAGTACTTC
NA	medium-sized	TRBV12-3/TRBV12-4	TRBJ2-3	CASSPVWGNKRTDTQYF	TGTGCCAGCAGCCCCGTGTGGGGGAATAAACGCACAGATACGCAGTATTTT
NA	many	TRBV7-9	TRBJ2-3	CASSSPTLRLDTQYF	TGTGCCAGCAGCTCCCCCACACTTAGATTGGATACGCAGTATTTT
NA	NA	TRBV6-5	TRBJ2-6	CASTQGPGANVLTF	TGTGCCAGTACACAGGGTCCTGGGGCCAACGTCCTGACTTTC
TRBD2	NA	TRBV7-2	TRBJ2-5	CASSLGTGGGFGTQYF	TGTGCCAGCAGCTTAGGAACGGGGGGGGGTTTTGGGACCCAGTACTTC
NA	many	TRBV7-2	TRBJ2-5	CASSRSETQYF	TGTGCCAGCAGCCGTTCAGAGACCCAGTACTTC
NA	many	TRBV6-5	TRBJ2-7	CASSYYSGNEQYF	TGTGCCAGCAGTTACTATTCCGGGAACGAGCAGTACTTC
TRBD1	many	TRBV5-1	TRBJ2-2	CASRPPGQGNTGELFF	TGCGCCAGCAGACCACCGGGACAGGGGAACACCGGGGAGCTGTTTTTT
TRBD1	many	TRBV20-1	TRBJ1-5	CSATRGGRSNQPQHF	TGCAGTGCCACAAGAGGGGGCCGTAGCAATCAGCCCCAGCATTTT
NA	many	TRBV6-5	TRBJ2-5	CASSLLGPGETQYF	TGTGCCAGCAGTTTGTTGGGCCCCGGAGAGACCCAGTACTTC
TRBD1	many	TRBV7-6	TRBJ1-3	CASSITSGTAGNTIYF	TGTGCCAGCAGCATAACCTCCGGGACAGCGGGAAACACCATATATTTT
NA	many	TRBV7-9	TRBJ2-1	CASSRRGYNEQFF	TGTGCCAGCAGCAGAAGGGGGTACAATGAGCAGTTCTTC
NA	few	TRBV5-1	TRBJ2-5	CASSPGTAGETQYF	TGCGCCAGCAGCCCCGGGACGGCGGGAGAGACCCAGTACTTC
TRBD1	many	TRBV5-1	TRBJ2-3	CASGQGTDTQYF	TGCGCCAGCGGACAGGGGACAGATACGCAGTATTTT
NA	many	TRBV23-1	TRBJ2-1	CAPLGYPYVEQFF	TGCGCCCCCCTTGGGTATCCTTACGTGGAGCAGTTCTTC
NA	many	TRBV5-1	TRBJ1-1	CASSLAPTGGAFF	TGCGCCAGCAGCTTGGCCCCGACAGGAGGAGCTTTCTTT